This T cell receptor beta chain derives from a study of cytomegalovirus exposure and HLA in healthy donors. Germline CDR1 SGHAT, CDR2 FQNNGV. J gave up 0 bases and V 5 bases, and 4 bases lay outside the gene matches. CDR3 size: 16 residues. The PCR used 60 Vbeta and 13 Jbeta primers. TCRdb's table, derived via immunoSEQ multiplex PCR, lists solely in-frame clones and lacks some. Recorded for this sample: 50,000 or so clones. The sequencing input was PBMCs. The TCR comes from a woman in her forties in good health and CMV-seronegative. V usage is TRBV11-2 and J usage is TRBJ2-1, with 10 bases fitting TRBD2. CDR3 protein: CASSRLAGSSYNEQFF. CDR3 bases: TGTGCCAGCAGCCGACTAGCGGGTAGCTCCTACAATGAGCAGTTCTTC.